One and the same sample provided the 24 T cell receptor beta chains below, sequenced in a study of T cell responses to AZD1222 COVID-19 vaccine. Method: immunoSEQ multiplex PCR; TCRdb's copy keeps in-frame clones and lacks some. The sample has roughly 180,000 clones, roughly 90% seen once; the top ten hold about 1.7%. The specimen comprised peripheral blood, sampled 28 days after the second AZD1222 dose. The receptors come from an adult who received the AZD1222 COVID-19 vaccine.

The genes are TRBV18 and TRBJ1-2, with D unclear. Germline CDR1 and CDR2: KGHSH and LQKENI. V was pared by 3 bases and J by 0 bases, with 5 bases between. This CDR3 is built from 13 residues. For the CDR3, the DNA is TGTGCCAGCTCACCGGCAGCTAACTATGGCTACACCTTC. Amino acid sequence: CASSPAANYGYTF.

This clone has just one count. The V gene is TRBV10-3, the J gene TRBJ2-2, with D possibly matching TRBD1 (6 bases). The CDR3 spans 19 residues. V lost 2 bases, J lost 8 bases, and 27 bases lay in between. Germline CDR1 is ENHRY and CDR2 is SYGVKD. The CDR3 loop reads CAISEPMARTEKILGELFF. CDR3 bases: TGTGCCATCAGTGAGCCGATGGCACGGACAGAGAAAATTTTGGGGGAGCTGTTTTTT.

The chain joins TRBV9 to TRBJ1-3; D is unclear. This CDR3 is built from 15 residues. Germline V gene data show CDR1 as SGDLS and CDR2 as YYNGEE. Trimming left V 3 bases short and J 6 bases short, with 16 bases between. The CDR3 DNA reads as TGTGCCAGCAGCGCCGCCCCACCGGAAGAAAACACCATATATTTT. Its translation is CASSAAPPEENTIYF.

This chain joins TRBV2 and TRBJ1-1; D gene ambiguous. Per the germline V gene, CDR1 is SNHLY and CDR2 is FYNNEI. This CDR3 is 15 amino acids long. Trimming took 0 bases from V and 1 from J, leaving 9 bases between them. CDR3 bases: TGTGCCAGCAGTGAAGCATCCACATGGAACACTGAAGCTTTCTTT. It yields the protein CASSEASTWNTEAFF.

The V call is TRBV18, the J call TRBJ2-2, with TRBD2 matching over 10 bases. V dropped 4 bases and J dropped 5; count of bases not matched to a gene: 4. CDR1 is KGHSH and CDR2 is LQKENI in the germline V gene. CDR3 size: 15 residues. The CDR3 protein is CASSRTSGITGELFF. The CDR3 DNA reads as TGTGCCAGCTCACGTACTAGCGGGATAACCGGGGAGCTGTTTTTT.

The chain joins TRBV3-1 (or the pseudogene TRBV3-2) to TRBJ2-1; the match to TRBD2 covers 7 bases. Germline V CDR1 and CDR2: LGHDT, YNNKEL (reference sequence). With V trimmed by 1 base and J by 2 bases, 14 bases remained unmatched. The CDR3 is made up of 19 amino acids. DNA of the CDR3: TGTGCCAGCAGCCAAGCCTGGGGCCCGCTAGCGGCCCCCTACAATGAGCAGTTCTTC. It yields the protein CASSQAWGPLAAPYNEQFF.

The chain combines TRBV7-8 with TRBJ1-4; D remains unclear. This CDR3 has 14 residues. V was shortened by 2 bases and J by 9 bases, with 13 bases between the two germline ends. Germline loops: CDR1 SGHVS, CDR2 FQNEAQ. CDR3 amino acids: CASSLSRSGQKLFF. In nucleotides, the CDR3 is TGTGCCAGCAGCTTATCCCGGAGCGGGCAAAAACTGTTTTTT.

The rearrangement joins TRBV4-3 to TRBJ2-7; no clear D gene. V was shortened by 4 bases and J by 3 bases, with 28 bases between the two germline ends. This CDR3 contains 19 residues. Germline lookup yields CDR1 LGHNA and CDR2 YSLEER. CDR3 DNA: TGCGCCAGCAGCCTTTTTCGTGGTGGGATAAATCAGCAGCACTACGAGCAGTACTTC. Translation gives CASSLFRGGINQQHYEQYF.

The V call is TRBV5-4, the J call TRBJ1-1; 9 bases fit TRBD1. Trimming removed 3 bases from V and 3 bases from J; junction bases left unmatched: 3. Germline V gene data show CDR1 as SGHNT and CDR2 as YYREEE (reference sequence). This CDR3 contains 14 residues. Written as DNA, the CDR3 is TGTGCCAGCAGCTACAGGGGGCGGGACACTGAAGCTTTCTTT. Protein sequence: CASSYRGRDTEAFF.

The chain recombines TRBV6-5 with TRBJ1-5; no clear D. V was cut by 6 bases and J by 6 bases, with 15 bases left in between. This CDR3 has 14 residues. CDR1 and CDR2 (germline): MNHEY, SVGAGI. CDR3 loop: CASRTDLRPQPQHF. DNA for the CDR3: TGTGCCAGCAGGACGGACTTACGGCCTCAGCCCCAGCATTTT.

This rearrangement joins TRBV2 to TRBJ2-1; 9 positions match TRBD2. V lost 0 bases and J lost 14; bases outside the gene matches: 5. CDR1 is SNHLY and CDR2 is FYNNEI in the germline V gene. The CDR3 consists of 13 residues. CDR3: CASSEARGGGEFF. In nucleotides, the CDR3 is TGTGCCAGCAGTGAAGCGCGAGGCGGGGGGGAGTTCTTC. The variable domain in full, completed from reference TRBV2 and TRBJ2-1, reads EPEVTQTPSHQVTQMGQEVILRCVPISNHLYFYWYRQILGQKVEFLVSFYNNEISEKSEIFDDQFSVERPDGSNFTLKIRSTKLEDSAMYFCASSEARGGGEFFGPGTRLTVL.

For the CDR3, the DNA is TGTGCCAGCTCACCGTCCGGACAGGGGCGGCGGGAGACCCAGTACTTC. Encoded protein: CASSPSGQGRRETQYF. V usage is TRBV18 and J usage is TRBJ2-5, with 9 bases fitting TRBD1. The CDR3 consists of 16 residues. Losses at the gene ends were 3 bases for V and 5 bases for J; bases not matched to a gene: 10. Per the germline V gene, CDR1 is KGHSH and CDR2 is LQKENI. Together with reference TRBV18 and TRBJ2-5, the CDR3 gives the full variable domain: NAGVMQNPRHLVRRRGQEARLRCSPMKGHSHVYWYRQLPEEGLKFMVYLQKENIIDESGMPKERFSAEFPKEGPSILRIQQVVRGDSAAYFCASSPSGQGRRETQYFGPGTRLLVL.

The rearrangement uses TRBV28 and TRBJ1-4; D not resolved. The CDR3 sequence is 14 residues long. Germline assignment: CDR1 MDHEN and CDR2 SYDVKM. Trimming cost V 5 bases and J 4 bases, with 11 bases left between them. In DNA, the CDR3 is TGTGCCAGCAGTGGACGGCCCGATAATGAAAAACTGTTTTTT. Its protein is CASSGRPDNEKLFF.

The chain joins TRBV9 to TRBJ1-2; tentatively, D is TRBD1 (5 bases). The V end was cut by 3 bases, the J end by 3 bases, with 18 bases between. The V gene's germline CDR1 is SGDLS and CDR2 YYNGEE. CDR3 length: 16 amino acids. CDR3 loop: CASSAPSLEGHYGYTF. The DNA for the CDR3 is TGTGCCAGCAGCGCCCCTTCCTTGGAGGGGCACTATGGCTACACCTTC.

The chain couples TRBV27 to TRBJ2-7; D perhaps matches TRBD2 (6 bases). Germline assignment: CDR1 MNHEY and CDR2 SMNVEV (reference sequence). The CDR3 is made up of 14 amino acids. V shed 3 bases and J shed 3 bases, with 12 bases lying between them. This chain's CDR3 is CASSFRRGYYEQYF. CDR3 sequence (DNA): TGTGCCAGCAGTTTTCGGCGGGGTTACTACGAGCAGTACTTC.

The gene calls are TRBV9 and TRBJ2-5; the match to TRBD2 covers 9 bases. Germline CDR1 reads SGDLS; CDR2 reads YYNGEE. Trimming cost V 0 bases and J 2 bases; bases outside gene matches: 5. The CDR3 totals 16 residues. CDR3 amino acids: CASSVGSSGGQETQYF. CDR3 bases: TGTGCCAGCAGCGTAGGGAGTAGCGGGGGACAAGAGACCCAGTACTTC.

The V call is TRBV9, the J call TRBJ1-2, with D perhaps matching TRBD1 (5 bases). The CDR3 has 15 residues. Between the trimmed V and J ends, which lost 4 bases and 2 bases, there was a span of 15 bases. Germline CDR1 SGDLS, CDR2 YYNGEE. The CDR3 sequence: CASSPSPGPNYGYTF. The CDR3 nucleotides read TGTGCCAGCAGCCCGAGCCCGGGGCCGAACTATGGCTACACCTTC.

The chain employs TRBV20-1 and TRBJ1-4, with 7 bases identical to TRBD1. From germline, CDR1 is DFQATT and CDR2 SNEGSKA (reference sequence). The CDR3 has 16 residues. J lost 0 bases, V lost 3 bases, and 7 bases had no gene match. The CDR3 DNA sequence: TGCAGTGCTAGTCATGGACAGGTCTCAACTAATGAAAAACTGTTTTTT. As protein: CSASHGQVSTNEKLFF.

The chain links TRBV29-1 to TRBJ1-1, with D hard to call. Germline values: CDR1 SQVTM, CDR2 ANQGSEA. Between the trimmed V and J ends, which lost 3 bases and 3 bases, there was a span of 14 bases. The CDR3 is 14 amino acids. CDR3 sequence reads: CSVDGRQRDTEAFF. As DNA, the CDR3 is TGCAGCGTTGATGGCAGGCAACGGGACACTGAAGCTTTCTTT.

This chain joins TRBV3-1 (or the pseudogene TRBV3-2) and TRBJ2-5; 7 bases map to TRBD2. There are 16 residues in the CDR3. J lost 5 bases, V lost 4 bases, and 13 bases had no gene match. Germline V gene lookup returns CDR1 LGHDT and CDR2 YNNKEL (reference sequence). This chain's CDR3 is CASSRRVAGESETQYF. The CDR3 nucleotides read TGTGCCAGCAGCCGACGGGTGGCGGGAGAATCCGAGACCCAGTACTTC.

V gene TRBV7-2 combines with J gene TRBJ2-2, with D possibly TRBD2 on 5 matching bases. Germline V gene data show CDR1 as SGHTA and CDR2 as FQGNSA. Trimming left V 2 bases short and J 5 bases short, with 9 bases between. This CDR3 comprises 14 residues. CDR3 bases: TGTGCCAGCAGCTTAAACGGAGGAACCGGGGAGCTGTTTTTT. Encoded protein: CASSLNGGTGELFF.

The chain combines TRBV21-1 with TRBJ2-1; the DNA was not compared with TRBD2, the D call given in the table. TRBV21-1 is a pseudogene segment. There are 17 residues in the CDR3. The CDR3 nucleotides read TGTGCCAGCAGCAAAGTTTGGGGGAGGGACACCTACAATGAGCAGTTCTTC. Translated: CASSKVWGRDTYNEQFF.

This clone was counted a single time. In nucleotides, the CDR3 is TGTGCCAGCAGTCGCCTAGCGGGATGGGGCACAGATACGCAGTATTTT. It encodes CASSRLAGWGTDTQYF. The chain employs TRBV2 and TRBJ2-3; the match to TRBD2 covers 9 bases. V was pared by 5 bases and J by 1 base, with 7 bases of the junction left unmatched. Germline V gives CDR1 SNHLY, CDR2 FYNNEI. The CDR3 has 16 amino acids.

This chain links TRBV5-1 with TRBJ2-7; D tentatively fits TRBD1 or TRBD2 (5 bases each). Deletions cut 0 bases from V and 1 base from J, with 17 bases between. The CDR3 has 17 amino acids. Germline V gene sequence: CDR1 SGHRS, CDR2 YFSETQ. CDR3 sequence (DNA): TGCGCCAGCAGCTTGGTTGTTTCCGGGACGGCTTCCTACGAGCAGTACTTC. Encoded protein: CASSLVVSGTASYEQYF.